The clone carrying this T cell receptor beta chain was found a few times. Its target is unknown. TCRdb's copy holds only in-frame clones and misses some; the assay was immunoSEQ multiplex PCR. The sample lists tens of thousands of clones, around 81% occurring once. The entry originates in a study of T cells in localized non-small cell lung cancer. Study-level points and caveats: There was an association of higher blood T cell density with longer overall survival. Turning up in adjacent lung were a median approximately 60 of the top 100 tumor clones. Highest T cell clonality was seen in uninvolved adjacent lung, surpassing that measured in tumor.

Germline CDR1 is GTSNPN and CDR2 is SVGIG (reference sequence). V trimming: 5 bases; J trimming: 5 bases; junction bases outside the gene matches: 2. CDR3 length: 12 amino acids. The clonotype comes from a female donor aged 60 or older with stage I lung adenocarcinoma. V gene TRBV30 combines with J gene TRBJ2-1, with 8 bases that match TRBD2. The sample here was peripheral blood, taken before any cancer treatment. CDR3 in amino acids: CAWSRGDNEQFF. As DNA, the CDR3 is TGTGCCTGGTCGCGGGGGGACAATGAGCAGTTCTTC.